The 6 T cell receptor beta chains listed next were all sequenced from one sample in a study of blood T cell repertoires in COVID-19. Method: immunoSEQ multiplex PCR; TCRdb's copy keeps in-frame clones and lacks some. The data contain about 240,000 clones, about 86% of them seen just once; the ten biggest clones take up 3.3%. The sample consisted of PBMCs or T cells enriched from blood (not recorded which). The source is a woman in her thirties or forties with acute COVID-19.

CDR3 DNA: TGTGCCAGCTTAGCGGGAGGTGGGGAGACCCAGTACTTC. Protein: CASLAGGGETQYF. The chain carries TRBV11-2 and TRBJ2-5; the match to TRBD2 covers 10 bases. After removal of 8 bases from V and 5 bases from J, the junction contained 5 bases not matched to a gene. Per germline, CDR1 SGHAT and CDR2 FQNNGV. There are 13 residues in the CDR3.

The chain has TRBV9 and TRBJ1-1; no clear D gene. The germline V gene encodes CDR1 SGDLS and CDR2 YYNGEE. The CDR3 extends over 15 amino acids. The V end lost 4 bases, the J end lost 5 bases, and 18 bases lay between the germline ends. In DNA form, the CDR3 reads TGTGCCAGCAGCTTGGAGCCCTACCCAGAGACTGAAGCTTTCTTT. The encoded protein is CASSLEPYPETEAFF.

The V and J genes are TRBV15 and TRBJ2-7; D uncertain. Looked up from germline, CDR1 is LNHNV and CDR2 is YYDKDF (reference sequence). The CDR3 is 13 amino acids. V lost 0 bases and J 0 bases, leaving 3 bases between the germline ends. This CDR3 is CATSRDSSYEQYF. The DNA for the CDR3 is TGTGCCACCAGCAGAGACAGCTCCTACGAGCAGTACTTC.

The DNA for the CDR3 is TGTGCCAGCAGCTCCGGACTAGCGGGACGTAATGAGCAGTTCTTC. This translates into CASSSGLAGRNEQFF. The chain joins TRBV5-4 to TRBJ2-1; 12 bases are a match to TRBD2. The junction had 5 bases not matched to a gene; V was cut back by 3 bases and J by 7 bases. The CDR3 is made up of 15 amino acids. Germline assignment: CDR1 SGHNT and CDR2 YYREEE (reference sequence).

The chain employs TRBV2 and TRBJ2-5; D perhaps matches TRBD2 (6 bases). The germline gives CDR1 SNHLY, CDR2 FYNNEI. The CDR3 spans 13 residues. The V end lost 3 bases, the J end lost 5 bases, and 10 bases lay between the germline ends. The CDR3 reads CASSERGRETQYF. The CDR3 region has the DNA TGTGCCAGCAGTGAGCGGGGTAGGGAGACCCAGTACTTC.

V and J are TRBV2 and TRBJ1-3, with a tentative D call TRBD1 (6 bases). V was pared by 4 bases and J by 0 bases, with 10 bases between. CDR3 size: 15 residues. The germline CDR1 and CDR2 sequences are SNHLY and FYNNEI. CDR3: CASSGGGLSGNTIYF. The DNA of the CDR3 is TGTGCCAGCAGTGGGGGGGGGCTCTCTGGAAACACCATATATTTT.